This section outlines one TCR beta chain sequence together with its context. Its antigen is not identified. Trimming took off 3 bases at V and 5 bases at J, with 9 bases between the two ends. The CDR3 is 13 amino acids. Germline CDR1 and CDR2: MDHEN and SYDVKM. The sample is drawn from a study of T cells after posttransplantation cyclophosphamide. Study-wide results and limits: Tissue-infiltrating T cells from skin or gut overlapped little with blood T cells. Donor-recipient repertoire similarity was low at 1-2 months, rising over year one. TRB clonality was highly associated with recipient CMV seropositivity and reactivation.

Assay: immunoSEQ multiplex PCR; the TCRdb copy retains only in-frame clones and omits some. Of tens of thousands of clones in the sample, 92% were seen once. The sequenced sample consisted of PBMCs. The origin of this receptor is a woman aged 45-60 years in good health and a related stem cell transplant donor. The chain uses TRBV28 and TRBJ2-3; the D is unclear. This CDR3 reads CASSFGLQDTQYF. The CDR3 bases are TGTGCCAGCAGTTTTGGGCTCCAAGATACGCAGTATTTT.